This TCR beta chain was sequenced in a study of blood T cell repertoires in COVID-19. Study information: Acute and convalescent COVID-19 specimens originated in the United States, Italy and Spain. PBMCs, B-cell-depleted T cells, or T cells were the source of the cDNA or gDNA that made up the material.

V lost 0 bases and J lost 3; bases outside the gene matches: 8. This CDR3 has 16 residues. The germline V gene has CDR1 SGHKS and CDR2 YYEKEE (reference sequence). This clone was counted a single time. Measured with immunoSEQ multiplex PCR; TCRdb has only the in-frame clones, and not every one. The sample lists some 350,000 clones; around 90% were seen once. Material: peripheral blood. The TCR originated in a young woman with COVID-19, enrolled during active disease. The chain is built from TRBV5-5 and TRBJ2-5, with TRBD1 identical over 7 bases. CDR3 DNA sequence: TGTGCCAGCAGCTTGGACCCGGGACAGCAAAAAGAGACCCAGTACTTC. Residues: CASSLDPGQQKETQYF. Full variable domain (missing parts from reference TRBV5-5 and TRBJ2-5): DAGVTQSPTHLIKTRGQQVTLRCSPISGHKSVSWYQQVLGQGPQFIFQYYEKEERGRGNFPDRFSARQFPNYSSELNVNALLLGDSALYLCASSLDPGQQKETQYFGPGTRLLVL.